The 4 T cell receptor beta chains given below trace back to one sample, sequenced in a study of T-cell memory formation after mild COVID-19. TCRdb analysed the 5' RACE reads with MiXCR anew, one entry per CDR3 protein. This sample has under 700,000 distinct CDR3 sequences, with 20% found just once. The sequencing input was PBMCs or a T cell subset sorted from them (not recorded which). Receptor source: an adult woman who had mild COVID-19 (a few samples of this study predate the infection). Cell type and time point are not known.

Concerning this clonotype: One end of the junction does not line up with germline, which may come from a read error. The chain has TRBV7-7 and TRBJ2-5; 7 bases are a match to TRBD2. This CDR3 contains 18 residues. CDR1 SSHAT and CDR2 FNYEAQ come from the germline V gene (reference sequence). CDR3 DNA: TGTGCTAGCAGCTTAGGGTGGATGGGGGGGACCCCGAGGGAGACCCAGTACTTC. Protein sequence: CASSLGWMGGTPRETQYF.

Only a few counts were recorded for this clonotype. This chain joins TRBV10-3 and TRBJ2-3; no clear D. CDR3 length: 13 amino acids. Trimming cost V 4 bases and J 6 bases, with 11 bases left between them. CDR1 is ENHRY, CDR2 SYGVKD, per germline. CDR3 protein: CAISVVPSDTQYF. CDR3 DNA sequence: TGTGCCATCAGTGTTGTACCCTCGGATACGCAGTATTTT.

This chain joins TRBV29-1 and TRBJ2-1; maybe TRBD2 (5 bases). Between the trimmed V and J ends, which lost 3 bases and 8 bases, there was a span of 8 bases. Per the germline V gene, CDR1 is SQVTM and CDR2 is ANQGSEA. The CDR3 spans 11 residues. The CDR3 is CSVDPDYEQFF. CDR3 sequence (DNA): TGCAGCGTTGACCCGGACTATGAGCAGTTCTTC.

This clonotype was seen only a few times. The rearrangement uses TRBV7-8 and TRBJ2-3; no definite D call. Germline CDR1 is SGHVS and CDR2 is FQNEAQ. Trimming cost V 4 bases and J 12 bases, with 14 bases left between them. The CDR3 loop spans 12 amino acids. The CDR3 bases are TGTGCCAGCAGCTCGAAACTTGAATTTCAGTATTTT. Translated: CASSSKLEFQYF.